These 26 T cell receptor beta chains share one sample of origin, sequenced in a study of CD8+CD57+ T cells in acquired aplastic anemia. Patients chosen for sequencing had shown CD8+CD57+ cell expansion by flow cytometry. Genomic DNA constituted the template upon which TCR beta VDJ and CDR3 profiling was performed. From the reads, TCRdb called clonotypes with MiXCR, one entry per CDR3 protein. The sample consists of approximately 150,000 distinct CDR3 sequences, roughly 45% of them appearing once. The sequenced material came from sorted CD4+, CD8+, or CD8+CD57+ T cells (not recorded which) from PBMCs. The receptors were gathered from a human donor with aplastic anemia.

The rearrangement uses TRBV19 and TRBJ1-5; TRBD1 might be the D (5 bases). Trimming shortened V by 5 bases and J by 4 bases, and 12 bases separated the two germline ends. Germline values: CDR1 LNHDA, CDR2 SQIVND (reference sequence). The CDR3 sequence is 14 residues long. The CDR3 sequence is CASSWPRENQPQHF. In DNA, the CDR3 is TGTGCCAGTAGTTGGCCCAGGGAGAATCAGCCCCAGCATTTT.

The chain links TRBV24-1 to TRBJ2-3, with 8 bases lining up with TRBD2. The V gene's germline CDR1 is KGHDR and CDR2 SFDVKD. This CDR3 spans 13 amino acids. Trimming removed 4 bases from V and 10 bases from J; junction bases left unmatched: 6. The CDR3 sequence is CATSDKGLVPQYF. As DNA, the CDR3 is TGTGCCACCAGTGACAAGGGACTAGTCCCGCAGTATTTT.

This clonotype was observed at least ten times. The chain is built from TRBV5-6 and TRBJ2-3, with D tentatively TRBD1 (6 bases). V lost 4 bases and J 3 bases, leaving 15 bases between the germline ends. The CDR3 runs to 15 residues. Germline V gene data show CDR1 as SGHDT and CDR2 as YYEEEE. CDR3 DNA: TGTGCCAGCAGCCCCGGGATAAGGGGGACAGATACGCAGTATTTT. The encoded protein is CASSPGIRGTDTQYF.

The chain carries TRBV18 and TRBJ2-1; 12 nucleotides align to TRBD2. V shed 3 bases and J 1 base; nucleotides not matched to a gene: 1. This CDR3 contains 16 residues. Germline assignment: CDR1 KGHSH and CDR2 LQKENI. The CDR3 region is CASSPGTSGSYNEQFF. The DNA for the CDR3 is TGTGCCAGCTCACCTGGGACTAGCGGGTCCTACAATGAGCAGTTCTTC.

The CDR3 here is CSVGTQYF. CDR3 coding DNA: TGCAGCGTTGGGACCCAGTACTTC. V usage is TRBV20-1 and J usage is TRBJ2-5; D remains ambiguous. The CDR3 has 8 amino acids. The germline CDR1 and CDR2 sequences are DFQATT and SNEGSKA (reference sequence).

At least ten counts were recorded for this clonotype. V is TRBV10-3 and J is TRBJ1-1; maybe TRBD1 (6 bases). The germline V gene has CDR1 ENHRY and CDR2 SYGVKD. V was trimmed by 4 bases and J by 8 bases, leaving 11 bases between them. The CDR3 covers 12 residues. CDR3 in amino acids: CAISGLQGEAFF. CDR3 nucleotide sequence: TGTGCCATCAGTGGACTCCAGGGGGAAGCTTTCTTT.

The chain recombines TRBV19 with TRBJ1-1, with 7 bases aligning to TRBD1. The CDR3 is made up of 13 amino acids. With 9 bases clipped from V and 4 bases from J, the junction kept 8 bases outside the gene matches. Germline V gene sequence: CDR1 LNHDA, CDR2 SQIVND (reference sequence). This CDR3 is CASIGRQGTEAFF. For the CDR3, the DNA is TGTGCCAGCATAGGGCGACAGGGCACTGAAGCTTTCTTT.

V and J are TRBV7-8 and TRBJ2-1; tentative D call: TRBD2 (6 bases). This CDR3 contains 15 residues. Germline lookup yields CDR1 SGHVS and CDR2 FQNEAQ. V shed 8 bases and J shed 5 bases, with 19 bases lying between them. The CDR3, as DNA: TGTGCCAGCTATGCTCCGGGACTGGGTCACAATGAGCAGTTCTTC. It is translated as CASYAPGLGHNEQFF.

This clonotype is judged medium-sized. The CDR3 is CASASGNGETQYF. The CDR3 DNA is TGTGCCAGCGCTAGCGGGAACGGAGAGACCCAGTACTTC. The rearrangement uses TRBV2 and TRBJ2-5, with TRBD2 identical over 9 bases. The ends lost 8 bases at V and 4 bases at J; junction bases unmatched: 5. The CDR3 spans 13 residues. In germline, CDR1 is SNHLY, CDR2 FYNNEI.

The CDR3 is CASSQDPGPGTEAFF. DNA of the CDR3: TGCGCCAGCAGCCAAGATCCCGGTCCGGGCACTGAAGCTTTCTTT. V and J are TRBV4-1 and TRBJ1-1, with D hard to call. V dropped 0 bases and J dropped 4 bases, with 12 bases sitting between them. The CDR3 sequence is 15 residues long. The V gene's germline CDR1 is MGHRA and CDR2 YSYEKL.

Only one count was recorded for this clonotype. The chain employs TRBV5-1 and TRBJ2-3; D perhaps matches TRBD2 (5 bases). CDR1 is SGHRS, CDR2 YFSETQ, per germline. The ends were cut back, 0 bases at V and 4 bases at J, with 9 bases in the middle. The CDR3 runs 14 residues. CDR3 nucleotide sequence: TGCGCCAGCAGCTTGGAGGGAGAGTCAGATACGCAGTATTTT. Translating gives CASSLEGESDTQYF.

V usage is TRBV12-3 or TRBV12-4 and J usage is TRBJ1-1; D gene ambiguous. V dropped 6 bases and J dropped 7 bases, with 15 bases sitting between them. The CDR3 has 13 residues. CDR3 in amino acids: CASSTLIRIEAFF. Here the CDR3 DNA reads TGTGCCAGCAGCACGCTAATTCGTATTGAAGCTTTCTTT.

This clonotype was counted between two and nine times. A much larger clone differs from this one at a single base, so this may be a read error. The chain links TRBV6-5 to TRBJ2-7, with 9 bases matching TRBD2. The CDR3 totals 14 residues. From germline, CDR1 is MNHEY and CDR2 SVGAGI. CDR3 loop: CASGYGAGGNEQYV. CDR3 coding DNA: TGTGCCAGCGGTTACGGGGCGGGAGGGAATGAGCAGTACGTC.

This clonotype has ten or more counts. CDR3: CASSYSGGVQPQHF. DNA of the CDR3: TGTGCCAGCAGTTACTCAGGGGGTGTGCAGCCCCAGCATTTT. V and J are TRBV6-5 and TRBJ1-5; possible D gene TRBD1, 6 bases. The germline V and J ends were trimmed by 0 bases and 7 bases, with 10 bases remaining between them. The CDR3 contains 14 residues. The germline CDR1 and CDR2 sequences are MNHEY and SVGAGI.

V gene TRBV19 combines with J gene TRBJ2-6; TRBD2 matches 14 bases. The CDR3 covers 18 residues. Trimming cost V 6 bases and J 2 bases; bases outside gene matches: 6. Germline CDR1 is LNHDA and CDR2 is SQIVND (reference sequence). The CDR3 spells CASRPPGLAGAGANVLTF. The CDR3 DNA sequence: TGTGCCAGTAGACCGCCGGGACTAGCGGGGGCTGGGGCCAACGTCCTGACTTTC.

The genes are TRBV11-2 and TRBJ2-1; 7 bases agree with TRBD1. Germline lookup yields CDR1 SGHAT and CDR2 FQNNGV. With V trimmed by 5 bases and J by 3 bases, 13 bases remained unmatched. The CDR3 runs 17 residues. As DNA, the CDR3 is TGTGCCAGCAGCCCAGGGGGTCAGGGGGTTTACTACAATGAGCAGTTCTTC. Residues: CASSPGGQGVYYNEQFF. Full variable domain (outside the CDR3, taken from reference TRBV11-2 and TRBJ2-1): EAGVAQSPRYKIIEKRQSVAFWCNPISGHATLYWYQQILGQGPKLLIQFQNNGVVDDSQLPKDRFSAERLKGVDSTLKIQPAKLEDSAVYLCASSPGGQGVYYNEQFFGPGTRLTVL.

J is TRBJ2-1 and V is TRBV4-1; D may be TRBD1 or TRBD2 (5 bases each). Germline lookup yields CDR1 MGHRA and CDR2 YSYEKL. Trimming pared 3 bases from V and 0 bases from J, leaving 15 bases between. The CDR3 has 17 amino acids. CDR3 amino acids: CASSQEPGLSSYNEQFF. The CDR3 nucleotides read TGCGCCAGCAGCCAGGAACCGGGGCTCAGCTCCTACAATGAGCAGTTCTTC.

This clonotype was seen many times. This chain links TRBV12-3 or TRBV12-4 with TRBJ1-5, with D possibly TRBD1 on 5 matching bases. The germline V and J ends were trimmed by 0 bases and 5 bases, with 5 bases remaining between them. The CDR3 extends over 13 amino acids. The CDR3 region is CASSLAGHQPQHF. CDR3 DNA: TGTGCCAGCAGTTTAGCGGGGCATCAGCCCCAGCATTTT.

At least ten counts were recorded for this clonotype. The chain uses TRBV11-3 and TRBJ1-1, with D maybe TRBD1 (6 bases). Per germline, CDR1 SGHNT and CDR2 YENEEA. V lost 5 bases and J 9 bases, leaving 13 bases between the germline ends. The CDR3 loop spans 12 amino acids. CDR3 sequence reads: CASSPGQYQAFF. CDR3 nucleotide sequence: TGTGCCAGCAGCCCCGGACAGTACCAAGCTTTCTTT.

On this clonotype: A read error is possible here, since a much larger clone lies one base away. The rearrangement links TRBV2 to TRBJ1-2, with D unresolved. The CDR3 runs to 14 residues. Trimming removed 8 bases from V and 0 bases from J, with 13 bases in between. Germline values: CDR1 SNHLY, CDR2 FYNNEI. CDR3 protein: CASGYSPANYGYTF. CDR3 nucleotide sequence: TGTGCCAGCGGTTACTCGCCGGCTAACTATGGCTACACCTTC.

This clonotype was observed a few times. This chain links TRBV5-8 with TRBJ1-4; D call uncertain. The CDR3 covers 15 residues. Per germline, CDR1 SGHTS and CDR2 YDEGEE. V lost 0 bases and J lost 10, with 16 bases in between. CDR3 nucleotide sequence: TGTGCCAGCAGCTTGGGACCCGGGCGGGATGGAAAACTGTTTTTT. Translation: CASSLGPGRDGKLFF. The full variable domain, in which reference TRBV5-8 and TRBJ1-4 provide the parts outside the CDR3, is EAGVTQSPTHLIKTRGQQATLRCSPISGHTSVYWYQQALGLGLQFLLWYDEGEERNRGNFPPRFSGRQFPNYSSELNVNALELEDSALYLCASSLGPGRDGKLFFGSGTQLSVL.

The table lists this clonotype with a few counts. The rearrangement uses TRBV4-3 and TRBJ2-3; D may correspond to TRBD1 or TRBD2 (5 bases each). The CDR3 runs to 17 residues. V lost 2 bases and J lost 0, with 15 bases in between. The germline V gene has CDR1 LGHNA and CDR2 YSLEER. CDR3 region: CASSQSVGVTSTDTQYF. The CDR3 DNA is TGCGCCAGCAGCCAATCGGTGGGGGTGACTAGCACAGATACGCAGTATTTT.

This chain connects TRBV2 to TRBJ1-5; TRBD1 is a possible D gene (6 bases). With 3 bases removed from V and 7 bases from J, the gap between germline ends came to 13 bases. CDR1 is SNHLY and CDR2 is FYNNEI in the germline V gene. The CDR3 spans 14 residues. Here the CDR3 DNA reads TGTGCCAGCAGTGACCGGGGGCGTGAGCAGCCCCAGCATTTT. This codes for CASSDRGREQPQHF.

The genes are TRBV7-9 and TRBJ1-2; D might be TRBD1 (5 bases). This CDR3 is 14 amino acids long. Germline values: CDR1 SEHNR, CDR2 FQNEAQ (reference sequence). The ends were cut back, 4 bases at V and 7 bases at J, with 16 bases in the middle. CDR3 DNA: TGTGCCAGCAGCTCCGCGGTAGATGGGGCTGGCTACACCTTC. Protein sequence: CASSSAVDGAGYTF.

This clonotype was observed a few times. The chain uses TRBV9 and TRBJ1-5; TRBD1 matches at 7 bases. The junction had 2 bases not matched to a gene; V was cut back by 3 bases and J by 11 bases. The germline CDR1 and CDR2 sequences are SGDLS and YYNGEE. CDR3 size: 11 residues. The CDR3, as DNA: TGTGCCAGCAGCGGAGACAGGGCCCAGCATTTT. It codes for CASSGDRAQHF.

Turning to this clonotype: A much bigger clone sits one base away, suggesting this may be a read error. The CDR3 DNA reads as TGTGCCAGCAGCCGACGACTGGGTGAGCAGTACTTC. Its translation is CASSRRLGEQYF. The chain employs TRBV4-2 and TRBJ2-7; no definite D call. This CDR3 spans 12 amino acids. Germline lookup yields CDR1 LGHNA and CDR2 YNFKEQ. With 4 bases removed from V and 7 bases from J, the gap between germline ends came to 11 bases.